This TCR beta chain stems from a study of OX40 agonist ivuxolimab in advanced cancers. The wider study: Patients were dosed intravenously with ivuxolimab at 0.01 to 10 mg/kg every 2 weeks. Averaging about 60 years in age, with a range of roughly 20 to 90, the cohort was around 85% male. Notes on the study in general: The average count of expanded clones was higher among CD8+ T cells than among CD4+.

The data were produced by immunoSEQ multiplex PCR, yet TCRdb's version contains in-frame clones alone and is incomplete. Of more than 70,000 clones in the sample, 65% to 90% are singletons; the top ten hold about 0.57%. Germline CDR1 ENHRY, CDR2 SYGVKD. The V and J ends lost 7 bases and 3 bases, in that order; junction bases with no gene match: 5. The CDR3 length is 14 residues. Points on this clone: Its target is not known.

Blood draws occurred at baseline, cycle 4 day 1, and cycle 7 day 1. The TCR sequence derives from an adult with an advanced solid tumor such as melanoma, head and neck, liver or kidney cancer. V usage is TRBV10-3 and J usage is TRBJ2-3, with 9 nucleotides matching TRBD2. Sequenced material: CD4+ or CD8+ T cells sorted from blood, taken in a trial of the OX40 agonist ivuxolimab. CDR3 sequence: CAIKASGVTDTQYF. The CDR3 DNA is TGTGCCATCAAGGCTAGCGGGGTTACAGATACGCAGTATTTT.